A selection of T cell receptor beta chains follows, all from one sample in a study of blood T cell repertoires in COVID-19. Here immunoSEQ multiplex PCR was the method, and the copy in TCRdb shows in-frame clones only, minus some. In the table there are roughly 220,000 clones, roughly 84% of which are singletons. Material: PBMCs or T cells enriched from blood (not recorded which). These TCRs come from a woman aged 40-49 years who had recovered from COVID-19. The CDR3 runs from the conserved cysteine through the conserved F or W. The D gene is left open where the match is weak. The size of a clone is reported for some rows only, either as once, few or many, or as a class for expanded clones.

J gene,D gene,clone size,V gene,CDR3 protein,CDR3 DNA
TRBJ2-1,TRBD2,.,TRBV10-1,CASSDGLAGDNEQFF,TGCGCCAGCAGTGACGGGCTAGCGGGAGACAATGAGCAGTTCTTC
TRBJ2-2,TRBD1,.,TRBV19,CASSAWDRTTGELFF,TGTGCCAGTTCCGCTTGGGACAGAACCACCGGGGAGCTGTTTTTT
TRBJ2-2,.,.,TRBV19,CASTTGNTGELFF,TGTGCCAGTACCACGGGGAACACCGGGGAGCTGTTTTTT
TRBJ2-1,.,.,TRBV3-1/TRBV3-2,CASSQMSGHAYNEQFF,TGTGCCAGCAGCCAAATGTCTGGTCATGCGTACAATGAGCAGTTCTTC
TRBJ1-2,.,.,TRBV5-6,CASSLVIRGEDGYTF,TGTGCCAGCAGCTTGGTGATCAGGGGAGAGGATGGCTACACCTTC
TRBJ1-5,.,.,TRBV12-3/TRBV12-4,CASSKQENQPQHF,TGTGCCAGCAGCAAACAGGAGAATCAGCCCCAGCATTTT
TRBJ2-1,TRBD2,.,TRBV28,CASSLQGGPKEQFF,TGTGCCAGCAGTTTACAGGGAGGGCCGAAAGAGCAGTTCTTC
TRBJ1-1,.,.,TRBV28,CASSGDSNTEAFF,TGTGCCAGCAGTGGGGACTCCAACACTGAAGCTTTCTTT
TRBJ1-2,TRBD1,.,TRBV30,CASKGGDGRGYTF,TGTGCCTCGAAAGGGGGCGACGGTCGTGGCTACACCTTC
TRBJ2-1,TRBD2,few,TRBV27,CASSPVLGLAAYNEQFF,TGTGCCAGCAGTCCCGTCCTCGGACTAGCGGCATACAATGAGCAGTTCTTC
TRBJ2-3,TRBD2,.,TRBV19,CASSISSGGSTDTQYF,TGTGCCAGTAGTATATCTAGCGGAGGAAGCACAGATACGCAGTATTTT
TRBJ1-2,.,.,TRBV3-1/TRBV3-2,CASSQDQGDSDYGYTF,TGTGCCAGCAGCCAAGACCAAGGGGACTCAGACTATGGCTACACCTTC
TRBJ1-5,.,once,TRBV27,CASINPAPGTPNRQPQHF,TGTGCCAGCATTAATCCCGCCCCCGGGACACCCAACAGACAGCCCCAGCATTTT
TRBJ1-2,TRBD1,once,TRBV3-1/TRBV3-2,CASSQESGGNYGYTF,TGTGCCAGCAGCCAAGAGTCAGGGGGCAACTATGGCTACACCTTC
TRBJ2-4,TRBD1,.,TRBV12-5,CASGLTGDRGPAVNIQYF,TGTGCTAGTGGTCTTACCGGGGACAGGGGGCCTGCTGTTAACATTCAGTACTTC
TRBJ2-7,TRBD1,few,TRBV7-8,CASSLGRGYEQYF,TGTGCCAGCAGCTTGGGCAGGGGGTACGAGCAGTACTTC
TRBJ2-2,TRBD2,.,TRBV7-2,CASSPWTSGRVSGELFF,TGTGCCAGCAGCCCGTGGACTAGCGGGAGGGTAAGCGGGGAGCTGTTTTTT
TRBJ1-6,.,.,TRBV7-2,CASSSTGISYNSPLHF,TGTGCCAGCAGCTCCACAGGGATCTCCTATAATTCACCCCTCCACTTT
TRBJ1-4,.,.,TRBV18,CASSPEVAGEKLFF,TGTGCCAGCTCACCAGAGGTGGCGGGTGAAAAACTGTTTTTT
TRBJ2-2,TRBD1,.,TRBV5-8,CASSWDRGRNTGELFF,TGTGCCAGCAGCTGGGACAGGGGCCGGAACACCGGGGAGCTGTTTTTT
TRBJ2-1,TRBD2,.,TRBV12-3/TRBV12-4,CASRQAGDDEQFF,TGTGCCAGCAGGCAGGCGGGAGACGATGAGCAGTTCTTC
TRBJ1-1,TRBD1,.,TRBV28,CASSPHPGTGDTEAFF,TGTGCCAGCAGTCCGCATCCCGGGACAGGTGACACTGAAGCTTTCTTT
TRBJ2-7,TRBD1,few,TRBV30,CAWSVPTGTGSHEQYF,TGTGCCTGGAGTGTACCAACTGGGACAGGGAGCCACGAGCAGTACTTC
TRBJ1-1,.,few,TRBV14,CASMPPRRGYTEAFF,TGTGCCAGCATGCCCCCCCGAAGGGGCTACACTGAAGCTTTCTTT
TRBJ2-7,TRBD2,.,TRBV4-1,CASSLRLAGGLGQYF,TGCGCCAGCAGCCTAAGACTAGCGGGGGGCCTAGGGCAGTACTTC
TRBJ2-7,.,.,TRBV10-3,CAISSDTYSYEQYF,TGTGCCATCAGCTCGGACACCTACTCCTACGAGCAGTACTTC
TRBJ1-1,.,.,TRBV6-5,CASSRGRGAEAFF,TGTGCCAGCAGTCGGGGGAGGGGGGCTGAAGCTTTCTTT
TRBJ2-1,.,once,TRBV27,CASKPTDYNEQFF,TGTGCCAGCAAACCTACAGATTACAATGAGCAGTTCTTC
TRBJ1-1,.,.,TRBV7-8,CASSSRQHTEAFF,TGTGCCAGCAGCTCGCGACAGCACACTGAAGCTTTCTTT
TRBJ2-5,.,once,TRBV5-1,CASSPGTPRETQYF,TGCGCCAGCAGCCCCGGGACTCCGAGGGAGACCCAGTACTTC
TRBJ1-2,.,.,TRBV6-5,CASSLYGQDNYGYTF,TGTGCCAGCAGTCTTTACGGACAAGACAACTATGGCTACACCTTC
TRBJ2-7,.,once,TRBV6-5,CASSYSGATLYEQYF,TGTGCCAGCAGTTACTCGGGGGCAACCCTCTACGAGCAGTACTTC
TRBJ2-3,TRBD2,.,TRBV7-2,CASSRSGRGQDTQYF,TGTGCCAGCAGCCGTAGCGGGAGAGGGCAAGATACGCAGTATTTT
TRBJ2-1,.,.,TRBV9,CASSVSDNEQFF,TGTGCCAGCAGCGTTAGCGACAATGAGCAGTTCTTC
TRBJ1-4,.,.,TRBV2,CASSDINSYNEKLFF,TGTGCCAGCAGTGATATAAACAGCTATAATGAAAAACTGTTTTTT
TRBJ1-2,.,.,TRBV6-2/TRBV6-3,CASSSPAAVGYTF,TGTGCCAGCAGTAGCCCGGCGGCAGTTGGCTACACCTTC
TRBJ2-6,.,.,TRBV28,CASSANRDLLSGANVLTF,TGTGCCAGCAGTGCCAACAGGGATCTCCTCTCTGGGGCCAACGTCCTGACTTTC
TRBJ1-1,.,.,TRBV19,CASSTSGVNTEAFF,TGTGCCAGTAGTACTTCAGGGGTAAACACTGAAGCTTTCTTT
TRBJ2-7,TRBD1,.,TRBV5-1,CASSVSLGQAYEQYF,TGCGCCAGCAGCGTATCACTCGGACAGGCCTACGAGCAGTACTTC
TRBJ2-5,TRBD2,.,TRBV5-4,CASSFRLAGAQETQYF,TGTGCCAGCAGCTTCAGACTAGCGGGAGCACAAGAGACCCAGTACTTC
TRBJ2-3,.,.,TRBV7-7,CASSEEAGATDTQYF,TGTGCCAGCAGCGAGGAGGCAGGCGCAACAGATACGCAGTATTTT
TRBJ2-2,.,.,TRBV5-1,CASSLDGDGTGELFF,TGCGCCAGCAGCTTGGACGGAGACGGCACCGGGGAGCTGTTTTTT
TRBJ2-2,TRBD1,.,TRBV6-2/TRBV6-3,CASSGQGAGELFF,TGTGCCAGCAGTGGACAGGGGGCAGGGGAGCTGTTTTTT
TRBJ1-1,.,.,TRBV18,CASSPPMTDMNTEAFF,TGTGCCAGCTCACCACCCATGACAGATATGAACACTGAAGCTTTCTTT
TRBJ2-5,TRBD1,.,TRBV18,CASSPVTGQGFETQYF,TGTGCCAGCTCACCAGTAACGGGACAGGGGTTTGAGACCCAGTACTTC
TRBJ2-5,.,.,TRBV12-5,CASGPGKTQYF,TGTGCTAGTGGCCCCGGGAAGACCCAGTACTTC
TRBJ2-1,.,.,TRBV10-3,CASKTDGDNEQFF,TGTGCCTCCAAGACAGATGGAGATAATGAGCAGTTCTTC
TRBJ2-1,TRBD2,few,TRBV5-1,CASSLELAGGTEQFF,TGCGCCAGCAGCTTGGAGCTAGCGGGAGGGACTGAGCAGTTCTTC
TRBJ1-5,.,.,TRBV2,CASSEEGRMGQPQHF,TGTGCCAGCAGTGAAGAGGGGAGGATGGGTCAGCCCCAGCATTTT
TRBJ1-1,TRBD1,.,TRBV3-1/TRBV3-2,CASSQTTGGGTEAFF,TGTGCCAGCAGCCAAACGACAGGGGGAGGCACTGAAGCTTTCTTT
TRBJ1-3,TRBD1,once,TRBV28,CASSSPPGTGLGNTIYF,TGTGCCAGCAGTTCCCCCCCCGGGACAGGGTTAGGAAACACCATATATTTT
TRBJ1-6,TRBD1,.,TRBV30,CAWRIRDRVNSPLHF,TGTGCCTGGAGGATCCGGGACAGGGTTAATTCACCCCTCCACTTT
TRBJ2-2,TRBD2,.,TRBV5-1,CASSLEPRTSGSTGELFF,TGCGCCAGCAGCTTGGAACCACGAACTAGCGGGAGCACCGGGGAGCTGTTTTTT
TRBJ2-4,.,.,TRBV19,CASSIGLATAPIAKNIQYF,TGTGCCAGTAGTATAGGCCTAGCGACCGCCCCTATAGCCAAAAACATTCAGTACTTC
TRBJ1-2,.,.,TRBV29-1,CSVELNRDYGYTF,TGCAGCGTTGAACTGAACAGGGACTATGGCTACACCTTC
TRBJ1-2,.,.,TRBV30,CAWSVMTDVHTF,TGTGCCTGGAGTGTGATGACTGACGTCCACACCTTC
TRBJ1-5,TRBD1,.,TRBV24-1,CATGSGGVQPQHF,TGTGCCACCGGATCAGGGGGAGTTCAGCCCCAGCATTTT
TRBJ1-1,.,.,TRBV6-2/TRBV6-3,CASSVAATEAFF,TGTGCCAGCAGTGTCGCGGCTACTGAAGCTTTCTTT
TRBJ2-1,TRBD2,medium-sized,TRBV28,CATDRGENNEQFF,TGTGCCACCGACCGGGGGGAAAACAATGAGCAGTTCTTC